Listed below are T cell receptor beta chains from one sample, sequenced in a study of cytomegalovirus exposure and HLA in healthy donors. Clones were read by immunoSEQ multiplex PCR, and TCRdb kept only the in-frame ones, dropping some. In the table there are around 150,000 clones, roughly 75% of which are singletons. Sequencing input: PBMCs. These receptors were obtained from a young man in good health and CMV-seronegative. The CDR3 runs from the conserved cysteine through the conserved F or W. The D gene is left open where the match is weak. Size values are once, few and many counts, or a class for expanded clones, and some rows have none.

cdr3_aa cdr3_nt clone_size j_call d_call v_call
CAWTSGSHNEQFF TGTGCCTGGACTAGCGGGAGTCACAATGAGCAGTTCTTC NA TRBJ2-1 TRBD2 TRBV30
CASSRQTPGSPLHF TGTGCCAGCAGTAGACAGACTCCAGGTTCACCCCTCCACTTT few TRBJ1-6 NA TRBV6-1
CASSPALGNTEAFF TGTGCCAGTAGCCCAGCCCTAGGGAACACTGAAGCTTTCTTT NA TRBJ1-1 NA TRBV19
CASSLSGGAYNSPLHF TGTGCCAGCAGTTTATCTGGGGGCGCCTATAATTCACCCCTCCACTTT NA TRBJ1-6 NA TRBV27
CASTPLGTSGGGSTDTQYF TGTGCCAGTACCCCCCTCGGGACTAGCGGGGGGGGTAGCACAGATACGCAGTATTTT NA TRBJ2-3 TRBD2 TRBV7-6
CASSTGTVNTEAFF TGTGCCAGCAGCACCGGGACAGTGAACACTGAAGCTTTCTTT NA TRBJ1-1 TRBD1 TRBV28
CASSYQVMNTEAFF TGTGCCAGCAGTTACCAGGTTATGAACACTGAAGCTTTCTTT few TRBJ1-1 NA TRBV6-6
CASSLRGTGSYEQYF TGTGCCAGCAGCTTGCGCGGCACAGGCTCCTACGAGCAGTACTTC once TRBJ2-7 NA TRBV7-2
CASSLVWPRDRGRRATYGYTF TGTGCCAGCAGTTTAGTCTGGCCCCGGGACAGGGGGCGAAGAGCAACCTATGGCTACACCTTC NA TRBJ1-2 TRBD1 TRBV27
CASSEVQGGWYEQYF TGCGCCAGCAGTGAGGTGCAGGGCGGTTGGTACGAGCAGTACTTC NA TRBJ2-7 NA TRBV10-2
CAISDREGETQYF TGTGCCATCAGTGACCGGGAAGGTGAGACCCAGTACTTC NA TRBJ2-5 NA TRBV10-3
CATSRGGLETQYF TGTGCCACCAGCAGGGGGGGGTTGGAGACCCAGTACTTC NA TRBJ2-5 TRBD2 TRBV15
CASSLQGPGLAGMNTGELFF TGTGCCAGCAGCTTACAGGGTCCCGGACTAGCGGGAATGAACACCGGGGAGCTGTTTTTT NA TRBJ2-2 TRBD2 TRBV7-3
CSVDGGSGSSYNEQFF TGCAGCGTTGATGGGGGGAGCGGGAGCTCCTACAATGAGCAGTTCTTC NA TRBJ2-1 TRBD2 TRBV29-1
CASSYGRGQGEAFF TGTGCCAGCAGCTACGGCAGGGGGCAGGGTGAAGCTTTCTTT NA TRBJ1-1 TRBD1 TRBV7-9
CASSPQYSGNTIYF TGTGCCAGCTCTCCGCAGTACTCTGGAAACACCATATATTTT NA TRBJ1-3 NA TRBV18
CAWSVALAGGQDPADTQYF TGTGCCTGGAGTGTGGCGCTAGCGGGGGGGCAAGACCCCGCTGATACGCAGTATTTT NA TRBJ2-3 TRBD2 TRBV30
CASSLALFVDEQFF TGTGCCAGCAGCTTAGCACTATTCGTAGATGAGCAGTTCTTC NA TRBJ2-1 NA TRBV13
CASSLAAGPSYNEQFF TGCGCCAGCAGCTTGGCAGCGGGGCCCTCCTACAATGAGCAGTTCTTC NA TRBJ2-1 TRBD2 TRBV5-1
CASSLDGGRTGELFF TGCGCCAGCAGCTTGGATGGGGGCCGTACCGGGGAGCTGTTTTTT NA TRBJ2-2 NA TRBV5-1
CASSPPGVNEQYF TGCGCCAGCAGCCCGCCAGGGGTCAACGAGCAGTACTTC NA TRBJ2-7 NA TRBV4-1
CASRTDPGGNYGYTF TGTGCCAGCAGAACGGACCCCGGGGGAAACTATGGCTACACCTTC NA TRBJ1-2 NA TRBV6-4
CASSEGFWTGGSGYTF TGTGCCAGCAGTGAAGGTTTCTGGACAGGGGGCTCTGGCTACACCTTC NA TRBJ1-2 TRBD1 TRBV6-1
CAISPGQGSGNTIYF TGTGCCATCAGCCCCGGACAGGGCTCTGGAAACACCATATATTTT once TRBJ1-3 TRBD1 TRBV10-3
CASSLWGASSGANVLTF TGTGCCAGCAGCTTATGGGGAGCATCATCTGGGGCCAACGTCCTGACTTTC NA TRBJ2-6 NA TRBV7-9
CATRQVDNSPLNF TGTGCCACCAGACAGGTGGATAATTCACCCCTCAACTTT NA TRBJ1-6 NA TRBV19
CASSPSGQPGNIPFF TGTGCCAGCAGCCCGTCGGGACAGCCTGGCAACATACCTTTCTTT NA TRBJ1-1 TRBD1 TRBV9
CASSVETSGYNEQFF TGTGCCAGCAGCGTAGAGACTAGCGGGTACAATGAGCAGTTCTTC NA TRBJ2-1 TRBD2 TRBV9